This T cell receptor beta chain was obtained from a study of OX40 agonist ivuxolimab in advanced cancers. This CDR3 comprises 13 residues. CDR1 and CDR2 (germline): SSHAT, FNYEAQ (reference sequence). As concerns this clone: At one end, the junction sequence differs from germline, possibly due to a read error.

Generated by immunoSEQ multiplex PCR, the TCRdb table keeps only in-frame clones and is missing some. Here the sample spans around 22,000 clones, 70% to 90% being singletons. The TCR sequence derives from an adult with an advanced solid tumor such as melanoma, head and neck, liver or kidney cancer. This sample comprised CD4+ or CD8+ T cells sorted from blood, obtained in a trial of the OX40 agonist ivuxolimab. The chain recombines TRBV7-7 with TRBJ2-2; D is unclear. CDR3 sequence: CASSLSDTGELFF. CDR3 nucleotides: TGTGCTAGCAGCTTGAGCGACACCGGGGAGCTGTTTTTT.